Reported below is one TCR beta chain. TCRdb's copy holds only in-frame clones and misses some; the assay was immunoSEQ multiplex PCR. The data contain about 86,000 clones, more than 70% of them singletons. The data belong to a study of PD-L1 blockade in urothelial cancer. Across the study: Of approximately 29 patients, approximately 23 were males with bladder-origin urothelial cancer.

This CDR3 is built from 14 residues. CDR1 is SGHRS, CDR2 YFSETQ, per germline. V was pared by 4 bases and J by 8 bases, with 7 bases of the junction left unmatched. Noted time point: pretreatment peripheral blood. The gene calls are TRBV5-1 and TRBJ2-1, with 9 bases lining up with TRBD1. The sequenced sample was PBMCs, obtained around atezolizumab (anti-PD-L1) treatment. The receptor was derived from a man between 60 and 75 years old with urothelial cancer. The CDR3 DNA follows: TGCGCCAGCAGCACCCGGGACAGGGTCCATGAGCAGTTCTTC. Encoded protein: CASSTRDRVHEQFF. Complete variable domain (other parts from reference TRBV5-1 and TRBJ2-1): KAGVTQTPRYLIKTRGQQVTLSCSPISGHRSVSWYQQTPGQGLQFLFEYFSETQRNKGNFPGRFSGRQFSNSRSEMNVSTLELGDSALYLCASSTRDRVHEQFFGPGTRLTVL.